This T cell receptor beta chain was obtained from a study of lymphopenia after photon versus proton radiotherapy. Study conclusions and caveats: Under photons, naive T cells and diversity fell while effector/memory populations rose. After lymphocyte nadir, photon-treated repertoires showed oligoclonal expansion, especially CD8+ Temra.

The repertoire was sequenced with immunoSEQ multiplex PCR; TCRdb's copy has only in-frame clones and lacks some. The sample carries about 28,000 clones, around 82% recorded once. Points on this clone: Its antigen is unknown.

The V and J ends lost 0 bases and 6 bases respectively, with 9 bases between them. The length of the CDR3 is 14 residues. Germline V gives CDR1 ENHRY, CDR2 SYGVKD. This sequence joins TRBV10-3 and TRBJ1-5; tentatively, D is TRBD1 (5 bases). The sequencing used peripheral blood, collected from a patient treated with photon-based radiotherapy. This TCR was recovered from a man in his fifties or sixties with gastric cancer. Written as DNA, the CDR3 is TGTGCCATCAGTGAGTCGACAGCGGGTCAGCCCCAGCATTTT. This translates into CAISESTAGQPQHF.